The rows below give T cell receptor beta chains drawn from one sample of a study of cytomegalovirus exposure and HLA in healthy donors. Method: immunoSEQ multiplex PCR; TCRdb's copy keeps in-frame clones and lacks some. The repertoire includes fewer than 200,000 clones, about 90% of them detected once, and roughly 4.2% sits in the top ten. Sequenced sample: PBMCs. The receptors shown here come from a man between 18 and 35 years old in good health and CMV-seropositive. CDR3s include the opening cysteine and the closing phenylalanine or tryptophan. D genes are given only for firm matches. Size values are once, few and many counts, or a class for expanded clones, and some rows have none.

>TRBD2|-|15|TRBV27|TRBJ2-7
CASSLYPSGSYEQYF
TGTGCCAGCAGTTTATATCCTAGCGGGAGCTACGAGCAGTACTTC
>-|-|13|TRBV28|TRBJ2-3
CASSLSNTDTQYF
TGTGCCAGCAGTTTATCAAACACAGATACGCAGTATTTT
>TRBD1|-|17|TRBV18|TRBJ2-4
CASSPGQGNGAKNIQYF
TGTGCCAGCTCACCGGGACAGGGGAACGGGGCCAAAAACATTCAGTACTTC
>-|-|11|TRBV30|TRBJ2-7
CAWTSGYEQYF
TGTGCCTGGACCTCCGGCTACGAGCAGTACTTC
>-|-|14|TRBV27|TRBJ2-6
CASSLTTGANVLTF
TGTGCCAGCAGTTTAACAACTGGGGCCAACGTCCTGACTTTC
>-|few|15|TRBV21-1|TRBJ2-3
CASSKEGLYTDTQYF
TGTGCCAGCAGCAAAGAGGGACTATACACAGATACGCAGTATTTT
>-|-|13|TRBV6-1|TRBJ2-1
CASRKTGRDEQFF
TGTGCCAGCAGGAAGACAGGCAGGGACGAGCAGTTCTTC
>-|-|12|TRBV10-3|TRBJ2-7
CAISEGALEQYF
TGTGCCATCAGTGAAGGGGCGCTCGAGCAGTACTTC
>TRBD1|-|14|TRBV11-3|TRBJ1-1
CASSLTGGVTEAFF
TGTGCCAGCAGCTTAACAGGGGGGGTCACTGAAGCTTTCTTT
>TRBD2|once|14|TRBV2|TRBJ2-1
CAILGSGSANEQFF
TGTGCCATCCTTGGTAGCGGGAGCGCTAATGAGCAGTTCTTC
>TRBD2|-|17|TRBV11-3|TRBJ2-7
CASSLDDAGTSGLEQYF
TGTGCCAGCAGCTTAGACGACGCCGGGACTAGCGGGCTCGAGCAGTACTTC
>TRBD2|-|16|TRBV5-4|TRBJ2-1
CASSFRTSGSFDEQFF
TGTGCCAGCAGCTTTCGGACTAGCGGGAGCTTCGATGAGCAGTTCTTC
>-|-|18|TRBV2|TRBJ1-5
CASSTPKHLRQGNQPQHF
TGTGCCAGCAGTACCCCCAAACACTTGAGACAGGGCAATCAGCCCCAGCATTTT
>TRBD2|few|17|TRBV7-8|TRBJ2-1
CASSSNRAGLAVNEQFF
TGTGCCAGCAGCTCAAATCGGGCGGGACTAGCGGTTAATGAGCAGTTCTTC
>TRBD1|-|14|TRBV5-1|TRBJ2-3
CASSSGQFTDTQYF
TGCGCCAGCAGCTCGGGACAGTTCACAGATACGCAGTATTTT
>-|-|15|TRBV15|TRBJ2-5
CATSRDGGNQETQYF
TGTGCCACCAGCAGAGATGGCGGGAACCAAGAGACCCAGTACTTC
>TRBD1|once|15|TRBV27|TRBJ1-2
CASRNTGEMDYGYTF
TGTGCCAGCAGGAATACAGGGGAAATGGACTATGGCTACACCTTC
>-|-|15|TRBV9|TRBJ2-2
CASSETSRVPGELFF
TGTGCCAGCAGCGAGACTAGTCGGGTCCCCGGGGAGCTGTTTTTT
>TRBD1|-|15|TRBV27|TRBJ2-1
CASSLRQGGNNEQFF
TGTGCCAGCAGTTTACGACAGGGTGGGAACAATGAGCAGTTCTTC
>TRBD1|-|18|TRBV6-1|TRBJ2-6
CASSAYGQGLAGANVLTF
TGTGCCAGCAGTGCGTACGGACAGGGTTTAGCTGGGGCCAACGTCCTGACTTTC
>-|-|13|TRBV25-1|TRBJ2-3
CASQVSSADTQYF
TGTGCCAGTCAGGTTTCTTCGGCGGATACGCAGTATTTT
>TRBD2|-|15|TRBV7-9|TRBJ2-7
CASSPPEGRAYEQYF
TGTGCCAGCAGCCCTCCTGAAGGGAGGGCCTACGAGCAGTACTTC
>-|-|11|TRBV14|TRBJ2-7
CASSQRNEQYF
TGTGCCAGCAGCCAACGTAACGAGCAGTACTTC
>-|-|13|TRBV9|TRBJ2-3
CASSVGNGDTQYF
TGTGCCAGCAGCGTAGGTAACGGGGATACGCAGTATTTT
>TRBD2|-|15|TRBV9|TRBJ2-7
CASSVEGTSGSEQYF
TGTGCCAGCAGCGTAGAAGGGACTAGCGGGAGCGAGCAGTACTTC
>-|-|15|TRBV6-1|TRBJ2-3
CASSWNGGATDTQYF
TGTGCCAGCAGTTGGAACGGCGGCGCCACAGATACGCAGTATTTT
>-|-|16|TRBV7-9|TRBJ2-5
CASSLGWGAPKETQYF
TGTGCCAGCAGCTTAGGATGGGGAGCCCCGAAGGAGACCCAGTACTTC
>TRBD2|-|17|TRBV19|TRBJ2-7
CASSINGLAGEPYEQYF
TGTGCCAGTAGTATAAACGGGCTAGCGGGAGAGCCCTACGAGCAGTACTTC
>TRBD1|-|13|TRBV28|TRBJ1-2
CAIQGNTNYGYTF
TGTGCCATACAGGGGAATACTAACTATGGCTACACCTTC
>-|-|13|TRBV5-1|TRBJ2-5
CASSSIAEETQYF
TGCGCCAGCAGCTCCATAGCGGAAGAGACCCAGTACTTC
>-|-|12|TRBV7-9|TRBJ1-1
CASSPEGTEAFF
TGTGCCAGCAGCCCTGAGGGCACTGAAGCTTTCTTT